This TCR beta chain was sequenced during a study of T cell responses to AZD1222 COVID-19 vaccine. Notes on the study in general: Once two AZD1222 doses were given, Spike-specific TCR breadth and depth went up.

The table lists this clone with a count of one. Its target is not known. Per germline, CDR1 LGHDT and CDR2 YNNKEL (reference sequence). This CDR3 has 15 amino acids. The ends lost 2 bases at V and 6 bases at J; junction bases unmatched: 4. TCRdb's table, derived via immunoSEQ multiplex PCR, lists solely in-frame clones and lacks some. Of around 220,000 clones detected, around 94% appear once; the ten largest clones hold about 1.5%. Sequencing used peripheral blood, obtained 28 days after the second dose of the MenACWY control vaccine. This receptor was identified in an adult who received the MenACWY meningococcal vaccine as a control. This chain uses TRBV3-1 (or the pseudogene TRBV3-2) with TRBJ2-1, with 10 bases identical to TRBD1. CDR3 amino acids: CASSQRQGARNEQFF. CDR3 bases: TGTGCCAGCAGCCAACGACAGGGGGCGCGCAATGAGCAGTTCTTC.